The subject of this entry is one TCR beta chain. The antigen is not known. This record belongs to a study of shared clonotypes between healthy human individuals. Profiling relied on immunoSEQ multiplex PCR, and the TCRdb table lists in-frame clones only, not all of them. Of fewer than 3 million clones listed, approximately 90% are singletons. Study results and caveats: Across subsets, estimated richness was generally greater for naive than for memory populations.

The CDR3 totals 15 residues. The V end lost 2 bases, the J end lost 6 bases, and 17 bases lay between the germline ends. The germline gives CDR1 MDHEN, CDR2 SYDVKM. The rearrangement joins TRBV28 to TRBJ2-7; D may match TRBD1 or TRBD2 (5 bases each). The sequenced sample was naive CD4+ T cells from PBMCs. Subset given: CD45RA+ positively selected. The TCR was taken from a man aged 18-30 years in good health. Some clones in this sample may be carry-over from other donors' samples. CDR3 protein: CASSLEGLGTREQYF. In nucleotides, the CDR3 is TGTGCCAGCAGTTTAGAAGGCTTGGGGACCCGCGAGCAGTACTTC.